This T cell receptor (beta chain) came from a study of blood T cell repertoires in COVID-19. The wider study: Specimens from acute and convalescent COVID-19 originated in the United States, Italy and Spain. PBMCs, B-cell-depleted T cells, or T cells provided the cDNA or gDNA that made up the material.

As originally analysed: Using reference gene primer amplification, nucleated cell counts were estimated. Only in-frame clones appear in the TCRdb table, and some are missing; sequencing was by immunoSEQ multiplex PCR. V and J calls and clone size are given by that table; D and trimming were obtained from the DNA. The table lists some 180,000 clones, approximately 90% of them singletons. The sequenced material came from peripheral blood. This TCR was recovered from a man aged 35 to 55 with active or convalescent COVID-19.

The CDR3 reads CASSLGTGGREQYF. Written as DNA, the CDR3 is TGTGCCAGCAGCTTAGGGACAGGGGGCAGGGAGCAGTACTTC. J is TRBJ2-7 and V is TRBV7-9, with TRBD1 matching 11 bases. The CDR3 has 14 amino acids. Per germline, CDR1 SEHNR and CDR2 FQNEAQ (reference sequence). V lost 1 base, J lost 7 bases, and 3 bases stayed unmatched.